A selection of T cell receptor beta chains follows, all from one sample in a study of OX40 agonist ivuxolimab in advanced cancers. The table came from immunoSEQ multiplex PCR; TCRdb's copy has only in-frame clones and leaves some out. The sample includes over 85,000 clones, around four fifths seen only once; the top ten take 0.95% to 1.3%. Sequenced here: CD4+ or CD8+ T cells sorted from blood, sampled in a trial of the OX40 agonist ivuxolimab. The origin of the receptors is an adult with an advanced solid tumor such as melanoma, head and neck, liver or kidney cancer. CDR3s include the opening cysteine and the closing phenylalanine or tryptophan. Each record gives: clone size, D gene, J gene, V gene, CDR3 DNA, CDR3 protein. D genes are given only for firm matches. Not every row has a clone size; where given, it reads once, few, many or a size class.

NA	NA	TRBJ1-2	TRBV28	TGTGCCAGCAGTTTAATGGCAGGGAACTATGGCTACACCTTC	CASSLMAGNYGYTF
once	NA	TRBJ1-4	TRBV2	TGTGCCAGCAGTGAATGGGGGCCCTATGAAAAACTGTTTTTT	CASSEWGPYEKLFF
NA	TRBD1	TRBJ2-5	TRBV4-3	TGCGCCAGCAGCCAGACAGGGGGCCAGGAGACCCAGTACTTC	CASSQTGGQETQYF
NA	NA	TRBJ1-6	TRBV28	TGTGCCATCCAGGGGTCAAATTCACCCCTCCACTTT	CAIQGSNSPLHF
NA	TRBD1	TRBJ1-2	TRBV19	TGTGCCAGTGGACAGGGTGGTAACTATGGCTACACCTTC	CASGQGGNYGYTF
NA	NA	TRBJ1-2	TRBV2	TGTGCCAGCAGTGGGGGTGGAGGGTTAAGCGATGGCTACACCTTC	CASSGGGGLSDGYTF
once	NA	TRBJ1-1	TRBV9	TGTGCCAGCAGCGTAGAGGGGATGGCTGAAGCTTTCTTT	CASSVEGMAEAFF
few	TRBD1	TRBJ2-1	TRBV18	TGTGCCAGCTCACCGGGACAGTACAATGAGCAGTTCTTC	CASSPGQYNEQFF
NA	TRBD2	TRBJ2-3	TRBV5-1	TGCGCCAGCAGCTTGTCCCTAGCGGGCACAGATACGCAGTATTTT	CASSLSLAGTDTQYF
NA	NA	TRBJ1-5	TRBV19	TGTGCCAGTGTGCCAGGCTGGAATCAGCCCCAGCATTTT	CASVPGWNQPQHF
NA	NA	TRBJ1-2	TRBV9	TGTGCCAGCAGCGTCACCTCTCGACTCGGGGGCTACACCTTC	CASSVTSRLGGYTF
NA	NA	TRBJ1-1	TRBV7-2	TGTGCCAGCACCCCGCTTAGAGACACTGAAGCTTTCTTT	CASTPLRDTEAFF
NA	NA	TRBJ2-2	TRBV2	TGTGCCAGCAGTGAATACGTAACGAACACCGGGGAGCTGTTTTTT	CASSEYVTNTGELFF
NA	TRBD1	TRBJ2-5	TRBV27	TGTGCCAGCAGTTTATCGGGACAGAGGGGGACCCAGTACTTC	CASSLSGQRGTQYF
NA	NA	TRBJ1-1	TRBV19	TGTGCCAGTACAGTGGGGGGAGGGATGAGGGCTGAAGCTTTCTTT	CASTVGGGMRAEAFF
NA	NA	TRBJ1-2	TRBV5-4	TGTGCCAGCAGCTTTTACCCCGGGACCTACTATGGCTACACCTTC	CASSFYPGTYYGYTF
NA	TRBD1	TRBJ2-2	TRBV5-6	TGTGCCAGCAGCTGGGACAGGGCTGAGACCGGGGAGCTGTTTTTT	CASSWDRAETGELFF
NA	NA	TRBJ2-4	TRBV5-6	TGTGCCAGCAGCCCCCCTTCTTCCAAAAACATTCAGTACTTC	CASSPPSSKNIQYF
NA	NA	TRBJ2-1	TRBV11-2	TGTGCCAGCAGCCCAACACAAGGGGGATCCTACAATGAGCAGTTCTTC	CASSPTQGGSYNEQFF
NA	TRBD1	TRBJ1-1	TRBV28	TGTGCCAGCAGTTTACAGGGGGCTGAAGCTTTCTTT	CASSLQGAEAFF